This section outlines one T cell receptor beta chain sequence together with its context. The sample is drawn from a study of regulatory T cells in long-lasting Graves disease. Documented time point: newly diagnosed GD, antithyroid drugs for less than 3 months. From PBMCs, RNA was extracted and then used to make the TCR library. To make TCR beta libraries, researchers used iRepertoire HTBI primers and Arm-PCR of CDR3 regions. TCRdb independently ran MiXCR on the multiplex PCR reads; one entry per CDR3 protein. The sample yields about 220,000 distinct CDR3 sequences, approximately 18% seen once. The CDR3 consists of 15 residues. The junction had 5 bases not matched to a gene; V was cut back by 2 bases and J by 5 bases. CDR1 is MGHRA and CDR2 is YSYEKL in the germline V gene. These sequences were also reported in another study, on T cells in Graves' hyperthyroidism and ophthalmopathy. That source adds: Model predictions of ophthalmopathy came a median around 6.5 months before onset.

Sample: peripheral blood mononuclear cells (PBMCs), taken at new diagnosis, from a patient treated with antithyroid drugs. The receptor was derived from a woman aged 25-40 years with Graves disease. This sequence joins TRBV4-1 and TRBJ1-3; TRBD1 matches at 8 bases. CDR3 nucleotide sequence: TGCGCCAGCAGCCAATTGACAGGGGTACGAAACACCATATATTTT. It specifies CASSQLTGVRNTIYF.